This is a list of T cell receptor beta chains from one sample in a study of OX40 agonist ivuxolimab in advanced cancers. TCRdb keeps only in-frame clones here, not all; method: immunoSEQ multiplex PCR. The table shows 17,000 or so clones, with 70% to 90% occurring only once. The source material was CD4+ or CD8+ T cells sorted from blood, sampled in a trial of the OX40 agonist ivuxolimab. These receptors were taken from an adult with an advanced solid tumor such as melanoma, head and neck, liver or kidney cancer. Both conserved end residues are part of each CDR3. Each record gives: D gene, clone size, V gene, CDR3 length, J gene, CDR3 protein, CDR3 DNA. D genes are given only for firm matches. Size is omitted from some rows. Given values are once, few, many or a class for expanded clones.

TRBD2	NA	TRBV28	15	TRBJ2-1	CASRHSGRLNNEQFF	TGTGCCAGCAGACATAGCGGGAGGCTCAACAATGAGCAGTTCTTC
NA	NA	TRBV30	13	TRBJ2-5	CASSKAFRETQYF	TGTGCCTCCTCGAAAGCTTTTAGGGAGACCCAGTACTTC
NA	NA	TRBV5-1	14	TRBJ1-5	CASSLSGGIQPQHF	TGCGCCAGCAGCTTGTCGGGGGGCATTCAGCCCCAGCATTTT
NA	NA	TRBV11-3	14	TRBJ2-1	CASSHITDYNEQFF	TGTGCCAGCAGCCACATCACGGATTACAATGAGCAGTTCTTC
NA	NA	TRBV2	13	TRBJ1-3	CASSLSGGNTIYF	TGTGCCAGCAGTTTATCGGGTGGAAACACCATATATTTT
NA	NA	TRBV10-2	16	TRBJ2-5	CASRKRTDRAEETQYF	TGCGCCAGCAGAAAGCGGACAGATCGGGCCGAAGAGACCCAGTACTTC
NA	NA	TRBV5-6	14	TRBJ1-6	CASSQDSTNSPLHF	TGTGCCAGCAGCCAGGACAGTACGAATTCACCCCTCCACTTT
NA	NA	TRBV27	15	TRBJ1-6	CASTSDSSYNSPLHF	TGTGCCAGCACCTCGGACAGCTCCTATAATTCACCCCTCCACTTT
TRBD1	NA	TRBV11-2	15	TRBJ1-2	CASSLGQGTNYGYTF	TGTGCCAGCAGCTTGGGACAGGGAACTAACTATGGCTACACCTTC
NA	NA	TRBV25-1	12	TRBJ2-7	CASSRGSYEQYF	TGTGCCAGCAGTCGAGGGTCCTACGAGCAGTACTTC
NA	NA	TRBV27	15	TRBJ2-3	CASSLWGGLTDTQYF	TGTGCCAGCAGTTTATGGGGGGGGCTCACAGATACGCAGTATTTT
TRBD2	NA	TRBV29-1	17	TRBJ2-3	CSVEGLAGRFITDTQYF	TGCAGCGTTGAAGGACTAGCGGGACGGTTTATTACAGATACGCAGTATTTT
TRBD1	NA	TRBV19	14	TRBJ2-2	CASKGGQHTGELFF	TGTGCCAGTAAAGGGGGACAGCACACCGGGGAGCTGTTTTTT
NA	NA	TRBV4-3	13	TRBJ2-2	CASSPEATGELFF	TGCGCCAGCAGCCCGGAAGCGACCGGGGAGCTGTTTTTT
TRBD2	NA	TRBV2	17	TRBJ2-2	CASSARGAGGYTGELFF	TGTGCCAGCAGTGCCCGTGGGGCGGGGGGGTACACCGGGGAGCTGTTTTTT
NA	NA	TRBV4-2	14	TRBJ2-5	CASSHQRTQETQYF	TGTGCCAGCAGCCATCAACGGACCCAAGAGACCCAGTACTTC
NA	NA	TRBV27	13	TRBJ1-2	CASSFGANYGYTF	TGTGCCAGCAGTTTCGGGGCTAACTATGGCTACACCTTC
NA	NA	TRBV14	15	TRBJ2-3	CASSQVRPSTDTQYF	TGTGCCAGCAGCCAAGTGCGGCCTAGCACAGATACGCAGTATTTT
TRBD1	NA	TRBV27	13	TRBJ2-3	CASSFQGAFTQYF	TGTGCCAGCAGTTTTCAGGGGGCATTTACGCAGTATTTT
TRBD2	NA	TRBV11-2	16	TRBJ2-7	CASSLVPRGRPYEQYF	TGTGCCAGCAGCTTAGTCCCTCGCGGGAGGCCCTACGAGCAGTACTTC
NA	NA	TRBV5-5	14	TRBJ2-7	CASSFRGLDYEQYF	TGTGCCAGCAGCTTCAGGGGACTGGACTACGAGCAGTACTTC
NA	NA	TRBV27	14	TRBJ1-1	CASSFSGLNAEAFF	TGTGCCAGCAGTTTCAGTGGACTGAACGCTGAAGCTTTCTTT
NA	NA	TRBV19	15	TRBJ2-3	CASSPGDFFTDTQYF	TGTGCCAGTAGTCCAGGGGACTTCTTCACAGATACGCAGTATTTT
NA	NA	TRBV5-6	13	TRBJ1-1	CASNRDWGTEAFF	TGTGCCAGCAACCGGGACTGGGGCACTGAAGCTTTCTTT
TRBD1	once	TRBV29-1	12	TRBJ1-1	CSDITGDTEAFF	TGCAGCGACATCACAGGGGACACTGAAGCTTTCTTT
NA	NA	TRBV4-1	14	TRBJ2-7	CASSQVKESYEQYF	TGCGCCAGCAGCCAAGTTAAGGAATCCTACGAGCAGTACTTC
NA	medium-sized	TRBV27	16	TRBJ2-3	CASSLSDLGRTDTQYF	TGTGCCAGCAGTTTATCCGACCTAGGGAGGACAGATACGCAGTATTTT
TRBD1	once	TRBV2	15	TRBJ1-2	CASSVYQGAPDGYTF	TGTGCCAGCAGTGTATATCAGGGGGCTCCGGATGGCTACACCTTC
NA	NA	TRBV19	17	TRBJ1-5	CASSGTHSAYSNQPQHF	TGTGCCAGTAGTGGGACCCATTCAGCGTATAGCAATCAGCCCCAGCATTTT
NA	NA	TRBV13	15	TRBJ2-7	CASSLGQDGAYEQYF	TGTGCCAGCAGCTTAGGCCAGGACGGAGCCTACGAGCAGTACTTC
TRBD2	NA	TRBV27	14	TRBJ2-1	CASRAGVSYNEQFF	TGTGCCAGCAGAGCGGGAGTCTCCTACAATGAGCAGTTCTTC
NA	NA	TRBV27	14	TRBJ2-3	CASSFRGKTDTQYF	TGTGCCAGCAGTTTCCGGGGGAAGACAGATACGCAGTATTTT
TRBD2	NA	TRBV2	15	TRBJ2-1	CASRTSEGTYNEQFF	TGTGCCAGCAGGACTAGCGAGGGGACCTACAATGAGCAGTTCTTC
NA	NA	TRBV19	14	TRBJ2-5	CASSWTVFQETQYF	TGTGCCAGTAGTTGGACGGTATTCCAAGAGACCCAGTACTTC
NA	NA	TRBV7-8	15	TRBJ1-1	CASSPQTAMNTEAFF	TGTGCCAGCAGCCCACAGACGGCAATGAACACTGAAGCTTTCTTT
TRBD2	NA	TRBV7-9	15	TRBJ2-1	CASSLELAGGLEQFF	TGTGCCAGCAGCTTAGAGCTAGCGGGGGGACTTGAGCAGTTCTTC